The next 25 T cell receptor beta chains were all read from a single sample in a study of T cell repertoires in cytomegalovirus infection. These receptors have no known antigen. TCRdb passed the reads through MiXCR, listing each CDR3 protein once. Of hundreds of thousands of distinct CDR3 sequences in the sample, roughly 42% were seen once. This specimen consisted of cultured PBMCs, obtained from culture after CMV antigen stimulation. All receptors derive from a human donor in good health (CMV status not recorded). Some clones in this sample may be carry-over from other donors' samples.

The chain links TRBV19 to TRBJ1-6, with D possibly matching TRBD1 (6 bases). Germline CDR1 reads LNHDA; CDR2 reads SQIVND (reference sequence). The CDR3 is 16 residues long. V was clipped by 6 bases and J by 8 bases, with 20 bases between them. The CDR3 loop reads CASSSIQGGIDSPLHF. The CDR3 DNA reads TGTGCCAGTAGCTCCATACAGGGTGGTATCGATTCACCCCTCCACTTT.

The rearrangement joins TRBV5-5 to TRBJ1-6, with D possibly TRBD1 on 5 matching bases. The germline V gene encodes CDR1 SGHKS and CDR2 YYEKEE (reference sequence). This CDR3 has 14 amino acids. V gave up 1 base and J gave up 9 bases, with 11 bases separating them. The CDR3 nucleotides read TGTGCCAGCAGCTTGAATCTCGGGGGTTCACCCCTCCACTTT. It translates to CASSLNLGGSPLHF.

Here the CDR3 reads CASSSLPGPRDSNQPQHF. The CDR3 nucleotides are TGTGCCAGCAGTTCTCTTCCCGGGCCCAGGGATAGCAATCAGCCCCAGCATTTT. The chain is built from TRBV12-3 or TRBV12-4 and TRBJ1-5, with D maybe TRBD1 (5 bases). V was cut by 4 bases and J by 0 bases, with 19 bases left in between. The CDR3 runs 18 residues.

J is TRBJ1-2 and V is TRBV6-8, with TRBD1 as a possible D gene (5 bases). From germline, CDR1 is MNHGY and CDR2 SAAAGT. Trimming took off 4 bases at V and 8 bases at J, with 20 bases between the two ends. This CDR3 comprises 15 residues. In nucleotides, the CDR3 is TGTGCCAGCAGTTCCCCCGGGACCGAAGTAGGCGGCTACACCTTC. Its protein product is CASSSPGTEVGGYTF.

This clonotype was picked up a small number of times. The CDR3: CASSRTRQETQYF. The CDR3 nucleotides read TGTGCCAGCAGCCGGACTCGCCAAGAGACCCAGTACTTC. The chain is built from TRBV12-3 or TRBV12-4 and TRBJ2-5; the D gene is possibly TRBD2 (5 bases). The V and J ends lost 6 bases and 1 base respectively, with 9 bases between them. The CDR3 runs 13 residues.

The V and J genes are TRBV29-1 and TRBJ2-7; the match to TRBD1 covers 7 bases. CDR3 length: 12 residues. V was pared by 7 bases and J by 3 bases, with 6 bases of the junction left unmatched. The germline CDR1 and CDR2 sequences are SQVTM and ANQGSEA. The CDR3 spells CSARTGHYEQYF. Written as DNA, the CDR3 is TGCAGCGCCAGGACAGGCCACTACGAGCAGTACTTC.

A remark on this clonotype: A read error is possible here, since a much larger clone lies one base away. CDR3 sequence reads: CVSSLGPLYGYTF. DNA of the CDR3: TGTGTCAGCAGCTTAGGGCCCCTCTATGGCTACACCTTC. The J gene is TRBJ1-2, the V gene TRBV7-2, with unresolved D. The V gene's germline CDR1 is SGHTA and CDR2 FQGNSA. This CDR3 has 13 amino acids. The full variable domain, rest sourced from reference TRBV7-2 and TRBJ1-2, is GAGVSQSPSNKVTEKGKDVELRCDPISGHTALYWYRQSLGQGLEFLIYFQGNSAPDKSGLPSDRFSAERTGGSVSTLTIQRTQQEDSAVYLCVSSLGPLYGYTFGSGTRLTVV.

A note on this clonotype: A single base separates this from a much larger clone, so it may be a read error. It is likely a read error, because the conserved phenylalanine at the end of the CDR3 is missing. The V and J genes are TRBV7-8 and TRBJ2-3; the D is unclear. CDR1 SGHVS and CDR2 FQNEAQ come from the germline V gene. The CDR3 extends over 14 amino acids. The V and J ends lost 4 bases and 6 bases respectively, with 14 bases between them. The DNA for the CDR3 is TGTGCCAGCAGCTCGTCCCACGCCCTCGATACGCAGTATCTT. Translating gives CASSSSHALDTQYL.

In its sample, this clonotype was seen many times. V usage is TRBV27 and J usage is TRBJ2-1; TRBD2 is a possible D gene (5 bases). In germline, CDR1 is MNHEY, CDR2 SMNVEV (reference sequence). This CDR3 contains 13 residues. V shed 7 bases and J shed 4 bases, with 11 bases lying between them. The CDR3 here is CASTQPGYNEQFF. CDR3 in DNA: TGTGCCAGCACCCAACCGGGGTACAATGAGCAGTTCTTC.

J is TRBJ1-2 and V is TRBV10-3; TRBD1 agrees at 7 bases. Germline CDR1 and CDR2: ENHRY and SYGVKD. Trimming removed 2 bases from V and 6 bases from J; junction bases left unmatched: 6. The CDR3 is 14 amino acids. The CDR3 region is CAISETQGLDGYTF. The CDR3 bases are TGTGCCATCAGTGAGACACAGGGGCTGGATGGCTACACCTTC.

This clonotype was recorded many times. The V call is TRBV7-2, the J call TRBJ1-5; 8 bases match TRBD1. CDR1 is SGHTA and CDR2 is FQGNSA in the germline V gene. Unmatched junction bases numbered 8, after V lost 7 bases and J lost 6 bases. This CDR3 has 14 residues. The CDR3 DNA sequence: TGTGCCAGCAAGACCGGACAGGGAAGTCAGCCCCAGCATTTT. Protein sequence: CASKTGQGSQPQHF.

The J gene is TRBJ2-6, the V gene TRBV7-6; 12 positions agree with TRBD2. This CDR3 is 20 amino acids long. The germline V gene has CDR1 SGHVS and CDR2 FNYEAQ. The trim removed 3 bases at V and 2 bases at J, leaving 11 bases unmatched. CDR3 region: CASSFLPSGRVPTGANVLTF. CDR3 bases: TGTGCCAGCAGCTTTCTACCTAGCGGGAGGGTCCCTACTGGGGCCAACGTCCTGACTTTC.

This clonotype has only a few counts. This chain uses TRBV7-2 with TRBJ2-3; no firm D call. V lost 6 bases and J 10 bases, leaving 14 bases between the germline ends. The V gene's germline CDR1 is SGHTA and CDR2 FQGNSA. The CDR3 is 12 residues long. CDR3 in amino acids: CASSPSFPAQYF. CDR3 nucleotide sequence: TGTGCCAGCAGTCCCAGTTTTCCGGCGCAGTATTTT. Combining the CDR3 with reference TRBV7-2 and TRBJ2-3 gives the whole variable domain GAGVSQSPSNKVTEKGKDVELRCDPISGHTALYWYRQSLGQGLEFLIYFQGNSAPDKSGLPSDRFSAERTGGSVSTLTIQRTQQEDSAVYLCASSPSFPAQYFGPGTRLTVL.

The chain combines TRBV20-1 with TRBJ2-3; D unclear. V dropped 1 base and J dropped 5 bases, with 7 bases sitting between them. The CDR3 is 12 residues long. Germline-derived CDR1 and CDR2 are DFQATT and SNEGSKA (reference sequence). For the CDR3, the DNA is TGCAGTGCTAGAGTGACCCGAGATACGCAGTATTTT. It translates to CSARVTRDTQYF.

CDR3 region: CASSEEGGIEQFF. The CDR3 nucleotides read TGTGCCAGCAGTGAAGAGGGCGGGATTGAGCAGTTCTTC. The rearrangement uses TRBV6-1 and TRBJ2-1; the D gene is possibly TRBD2 (6 bases). The CDR3 length is 13 residues. The V end was cut by 1 base, the J end by 9 bases, with 10 bases between. Looked up from germline, CDR1 is MNHNS and CDR2 is SASEGT.

The V gene is TRBV7-9, the J gene TRBJ2-3, with D tentatively TRBD2 (6 bases). This CDR3 spans 13 amino acids. Trimming removed 6 bases at V and 15 bases at J, with 22 bases between. The germline CDR1 and CDR2 sequences are SEHNR and FQNEAQ (reference sequence). In DNA, the CDR3 is TGTGCCAGCAGTTTCACCACCCGGGACTTCTGCTATTTT. It specifies CASSFTTRDFCYF.

This clonotype appeared a few times. V usage is TRBV5-4 and J usage is TRBJ2-5; 12 bases are a match to TRBD1. The V gene's germline CDR1 is SGHNT and CDR2 YYREEE (reference sequence). J lost 4 bases, V lost 4 bases, and 8 bases had no gene match. The CDR3 runs to 16 residues. The CDR3 region is CASSPGTGGRRETQYF. CDR3 in DNA: TGTGCCAGCAGCCCTGGGACAGGGGGCCGAAGAGAGACCCAGTACTTC.

This clonotype came up a few times. The chain recombines TRBV12-3 or TRBV12-4 with TRBJ2-1; 7 bases line up with TRBD1. This CDR3 comprises 16 residues. V was clipped by 5 bases and J by 0 bases; unmatched bases: 7. CDR3: CASSGPGDSSYNEQFF. DNA of the CDR3: TGTGCCAGCAGTGGTCCCGGGGACAGCTCCTACAATGAGCAGTTCTTC.

The chain employs TRBV6-2 or TRBV6-3 and TRBJ2-1; D possibly corresponds to TRBD2 (5 bases). The germline V and J ends were trimmed by 6 bases and 5 bases, with 11 bases remaining between them. Germline V gives CDR1 MNHEY, CDR2 SVGEGT. The CDR3 has 13 residues. CDR3 amino acids: CASSGNVNNEQFF. CDR3 nucleotides: TGTGCCAGCAGCGGGAACGTCAACAATGAGCAGTTCTTC.

The rearrangement uses TRBV2 and TRBJ2-7; 9 positions agree with TRBD1. In germline, CDR1 is SNHLY, CDR2 FYNNEI. J was trimmed by 3 bases and V by 3 bases; bases with no gene match: 12. The CDR3 extends over 17 amino acids. DNA of the CDR3: TGTGCCAGCAGTGACGGCACCCCCGGACAGGGGATCTACGAGCAGTACTTC. Its translation is CASSDGTPGQGIYEQYF.

This clonotype was detected only a few times. The rearrangement links TRBV12-3 or TRBV12-4 to TRBJ2-2; maybe TRBD1 (5 bases). This CDR3 spans 14 amino acids. The ends were cut back, 6 bases at V and 1 base at J, with 9 bases in the middle. In nucleotides, the CDR3 is TGTGCCAGCAGGGGCAGGGAGAACACCGGGGAGCTGTTTTTT. It encodes CASRGRENTGELFF.

This clonotype has just a few counts. The V and J genes are TRBV6-6 and TRBJ1-1; no firm D call. Trimming took off 6 bases at V and 0 bases at J, with 14 bases between the two ends. The CDR3 contains 15 residues. Germline V CDR1 and CDR2: MNHNY, SVGAGI (reference sequence). CDR3 protein: CASRDLDGMNTEAFF. The DNA for the CDR3 is TGTGCCAGCAGAGATTTGGACGGGATGAACACTGAAGCTTTCTTT.

The V gene is TRBV4-2, the J gene TRBJ1-1, with a weak D call TRBD1 (6 bases). CDR3 length: 16 residues. Germline CDR1 and CDR2: LGHNA and YNFKEQ. V was pared by 5 bases and J by 0 bases, with 16 bases between. CDR3 in DNA: TGTGCCAGCAGCAGGGACACCCGCGGCATGAACACTGAAGCTTTCTTT. Translation: CASSRDTRGMNTEAFF.

This clonotype has more than one count but fewer than ten. The rearrangement links TRBV5-5 to TRBJ2-5; 9 positions match TRBD1. The germline gives CDR1 SGHKS, CDR2 YYEKEE (reference sequence). The CDR3 is 14 amino acids. The V gene end was trimmed by 3 bases and the J gene end by 5 bases; junction bases not matched to a gene: 5. CDR3: CASSYRQGGETQYF. DNA for the CDR3: TGTGCCAGCAGCTACAGACAGGGGGGTGAGACCCAGTACTTC.

The CDR3 loop is CSVQASILYGYTF. The DNA of the CDR3 is TGCAGCGTTCAGGCCAGTATTCTCTATGGCTACACCTTC. The chain joins TRBV29-1 to TRBJ1-2; D ambiguous. Germline values: CDR1 SQVTM, CDR2 ANQGSEA. Trimming removed 5 bases from V and 4 bases from J, with 14 bases in between. The CDR3 extends over 13 amino acids.